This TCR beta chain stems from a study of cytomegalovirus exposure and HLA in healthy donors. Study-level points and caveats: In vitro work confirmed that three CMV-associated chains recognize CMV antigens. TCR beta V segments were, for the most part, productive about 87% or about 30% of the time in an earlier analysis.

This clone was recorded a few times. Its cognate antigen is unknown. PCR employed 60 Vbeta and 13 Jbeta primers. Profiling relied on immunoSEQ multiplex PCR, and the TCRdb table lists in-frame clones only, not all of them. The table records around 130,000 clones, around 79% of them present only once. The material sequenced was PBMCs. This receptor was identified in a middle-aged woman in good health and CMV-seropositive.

CDR3: CASTSIMRESYGYTF. CDR3 coding DNA: TGTGCCAGTACCTCGATTATGCGAGAATCCTATGGCTACACCTTC. The chain joins TRBV19 to TRBJ1-2; D unclear. CDR3 length equals 15 residues. The V gene's germline CDR1 is LNHDA and CDR2 SQIVND (reference sequence). V was pared by 7 bases and J by 4 bases, with 19 bases between.